This passage covers 29 T cell receptor beta chains from one sample sequenced in a study of technical replicates of blood from several donors. Measured with immunoSEQ multiplex PCR; TCRdb has only the in-frame clones, and not every one. Among around 80,000 clones, just over 90% were seen once, and the ten largest hold 0.24%. The sequencing input was T cells isolated from PBMCs. The receptors here all came from a human donor in good health.

The CDR3 is CASSPAPVGEQYF. DNA of the CDR3: TGTGCCAGCAGCCCCGCCCCCGTCGGGGAGCAGTACTTC. The chain uses TRBV7-2 and TRBJ2-7, with D unresolved. V lost 5 bases and J 7 bases, leaving 15 bases between the germline ends. CDR1 is SGHTA, CDR2 FQGNSA, per germline. The CDR3 sequence is 13 residues long.

The rearrangement joins TRBV2 to TRBJ2-7, with D possibly being TRBD2 (6 bases). Germline values: CDR1 SNHLY, CDR2 FYNNEI. Trimming took 2 bases from V and 4 from J, leaving 24 bases between them. CDR3 size: 18 residues. CDR3 sequence reads: CASSEIRGQGGVEYEQYF. In DNA form, the CDR3 reads TGTGCCAGCAGTGAAATCCGCGGGCAGGGCGGGGTGGAGTACGAGCAGTACTTC.

The V gene is TRBV6-6, the J gene TRBJ2-1, with a weak D call TRBD2 (5 bases). The ends were cut back, 4 bases at V and 5 bases at J, with 18 bases in the middle. The CDR3 runs 16 residues. CDR1 is MNHNY, CDR2 SVGAGI, per germline (reference sequence). In DNA form, the CDR3 reads TGTGCCAGCAGTTTGGAGGCGCTCCGAGGTAACAATGAGCAGTTCTTC. Its translation: CASSLEALRGNNEQFF.

The gene calls are TRBV5-1 and TRBJ2-1, with 9 bases fitting TRBD1. The CDR3 consists of 15 residues. Germline lookup yields CDR1 SGHRS and CDR2 YFSETQ. V was pared by 3 bases and J by 5 bases, with 6 bases of the junction left unmatched. The CDR3 nucleotides are TGCGCCAGCAGCTGGGGGACAGGGTGGGACAATGAGCAGTTCTTC. Amino acid sequence: CASSWGTGWDNEQFF.

The rearrangement joins TRBV7-7 to TRBJ2-7; maybe TRBD2 (5 bases). Trimming pared 3 bases from V and 0 bases from J, leaving 6 bases between. Germline V lookup: CDR1 SSHAT, CDR2 FNYEAQ (reference sequence). CDR3 size: 13 residues. CDR3 coding DNA: TGTGCCAGCAGCTTTGGGAGCTCCTACGAGCAGTACTTC. Its protein product is CASSFGSSYEQYF.

This clone has more than one count but fewer than ten. Other DNA sequences from this sample encode an identical CDR3 as well. This chain uses TRBV7-2 with TRBJ1-5; D gene ambiguous. This CDR3 is 13 amino acids long. With 5 bases removed from V and 0 bases from J, the gap between germline ends came to 5 bases. Germline loops: CDR1 SGHTA, CDR2 FQGNSA. This chain's CDR3 is CASSPNSNQPQHF. CDR3 coding DNA: TGTGCCAGCAGCCCCAATAGCAATCAGCCCCAGCATTTT.

The V gene is TRBV2, the J gene TRBJ1-2; a weak D match, TRBD1 (6 bases). Trimming removed 3 bases at V and 6 bases at J, with 20 bases between. Germline assignment: CDR1 SNHLY and CDR2 FYNNEI. CDR3 length equals 16 residues. Here the CDR3 DNA reads TGTGCCAGCAGTGAGGGGGCTTGGGTCCCAACCCATGGCTACACCTTC. It specifies CASSEGAWVPTHGYTF.

The chain is built from TRBV19 and TRBJ2-1; 9 bases line up with TRBD1. The CDR3 spans 19 residues. The V and J ends lost 3 bases and 0 bases, in that order; junction bases with no gene match: 12. In germline, CDR1 is LNHDA, CDR2 SQIVND (reference sequence). In nucleotides, the CDR3 is TGTGCCAGTAGTATGTGGACAGGGGAGGTTAAGAGCTCCTACAATGAGCAGTTCTTC. Translation gives CASSMWTGEVKSSYNEQFF. The entire variable domain, with the rest obtained from reference TRBV19 and TRBJ2-1, is as follows: DGGITQSPKYLFRKEGQNVTLSCEQNLNHDAMYWYRQDPGQGLRLIYYSQIVNDFQKGDIAEGYSVSREKKESFPLTVTSAQKNPTAFYLCASSMWTGEVKSSYNEQFFGPGTRLTVL.

CDR3 sequence: CASSNDGTKGTSITYEQYF. The CDR3 region has the DNA TGTGCCAGCAGCAATGATGGAACGAAAGGGACTTCGATAACCTACGAGCAGTACTTC. The chain joins TRBV21-1 to TRBJ2-7; the table's D gene call, TRBD2, was not cross checked with the DNA. TRBV21-1 is deemed a pseudogene. The CDR3 loop spans 19 amino acids.

The J gene is TRBJ1-3, the V gene TRBV9; TRBD1 aligns across 7 bases. V lost 3 bases, J lost 2 bases, and 5 bases stayed unmatched. The germline gives CDR1 SGDLS, CDR2 YYNGEE. This CDR3 spans 15 amino acids. This chain's CDR3 is CASSDGQVPGNTIYF. CDR3 nucleotide sequence: TGTGCCAGCAGCGACGGACAGGTCCCTGGAAACACCATATATTTT. The full variable domain, its missing parts supplied by reference TRBV9 and TRBJ1-3, is DSGVTQTPKHLITATGQRVTLRCSPRSGDLSVYWYQQSLDQGLQFLIQYYNGEERAKGNILERFSAQQFPDLHSELNLSSLELGDSALYFCASSDGQVPGNTIYFGEGSWLTVV.

J is TRBJ1-5 and V is TRBV4-1; D unclear. V gave up 0 bases and J gave up 4 bases, with 31 bases separating them. CDR3 length: 22 amino acids. Germline values: CDR1 MGHRA, CDR2 YSYEKL. CDR3 protein: CASSQDEMHPFPGGGGNQPQHF. The CDR3 DNA follows: TGCGCCAGCAGCCAAGATGAGATGCACCCCTTCCCGGGCGGTGGCGGGAATCAGCCCCAGCATTTT.

The chain couples TRBV6-5 to TRBJ1-2, with 9 bases matching TRBD1. This CDR3 is built from 12 residues. Trimming removed 7 bases from V and 7 bases from J; junction bases left unmatched: 4. The V gene's germline CDR1 is MNHEY and CDR2 SVGAGI. The CDR3 region has the DNA TGTGCCAGCACCACAGGGGGCTCTGGCTACACCTTC. It is translated as CASTTGGSGYTF.

The V call is TRBV28, the J call TRBJ2-2; tentative D call: TRBD1 (6 bases). The CDR3 sequence is 15 residues long. The germline CDR1 and CDR2 sequences are MDHEN and SYDVKM. Trimming took off 7 bases at V and 1 base at J, with 13 bases between the two ends. The CDR3 reads CASKTGQLNTGELFF. Here the CDR3 DNA reads TGTGCCAGCAAAACGGGACAATTGAACACCGGGGAGCTGTTTTTT.

The chain joins TRBV9 to TRBJ2-7, with a tentative D call TRBD1 (6 bases). This CDR3 contains 15 residues. V was pared by 2 bases and J by 2 bases, with 14 bases between. CDR1 and CDR2 from the germline V gene are SGDLS and YYNGEE. The CDR3 DNA follows: TGTGCCAGCAGCGTGGACAGTTCCACCCCCTACGAGCAGTACTTC. Protein product: CASSVDSSTPYEQYF.

V usage is TRBV9 and J usage is TRBJ2-3, with D hard to call. This CDR3 is built from 12 residues. The germline V and J ends were trimmed by 0 bases and 4 bases, with 3 bases remaining between them. Germline V gene lookup returns CDR1 SGDLS and CDR2 YYNGEE. In nucleotides, the CDR3 is TGTGCCAGCAGCGTAGTAGCAGATACGCAGTATTTT. It specifies CASSVVADTQYF. Full variable domain (remainder filled in from reference TRBV9 and TRBJ2-3): DSGVTQTPKHLITATGQRVTLRCSPRSGDLSVYWYQQSLDQGLQFLIQYYNGEERAKGNILERFSAQQFPDLHSELNLSSLELGDSALYFCASSVVADTQYFGPGTRLTVL.

The V and J genes are TRBV11-2 and TRBJ2-7; 9 bases agree with TRBD1. V lost 5 bases, J lost 5 bases, and 7 bases stayed unmatched. CDR1 is SGHAT, CDR2 FQNNGV, per germline. The CDR3 contains 14 residues. The CDR3 region is CASSNTGGINEQYF. The CDR3 DNA sequence: TGTGCCAGCAGCAATACAGGGGGCATCAACGAGCAGTACTTC.

CDR3 region: CASSSRQGSGELFF. Written as DNA, the CDR3 is TGTGCCAGCAGCTCGAGACAGGGGTCCGGGGAGCTGTTTTTT. The rearrangement links TRBV11-3 to TRBJ2-2; 8 nucleotides agree with TRBD1. V dropped 4 bases and J dropped 6; count of bases not matched to a gene: 4. Germline CDR1 reads SGHNT; CDR2 reads YENEEA. The CDR3 loop spans 14 amino acids.

The rearrangement joins TRBV21-1 to TRBJ2-7; the D call in the table, TRBD2, was not verified against the DNA. TRBV21-1 is listed as a pseudogene. The CDR3 runs to 15 residues. The CDR3 here is CASRTPGREKYEQYF. CDR3 nucleotides: TGTGCCAGCAGGACACCGGGACGGGAGAAGTACGAGCAGTACTTC.

This sequence joins TRBV7-9 and TRBJ2-1; 7 bases line up with TRBD2. The CDR3 is made up of 14 amino acids. The J segment lost 8 bases and the V segment lost 4 bases, leaving 8 bases of the junction unmatched. From germline, CDR1 is SEHNR and CDR2 FQNEAQ (reference sequence). CDR3 in amino acids: CASSSRTSEDEQFF. CDR3 DNA sequence: TGTGCCAGCAGCTCCAGGACTAGTGAGGATGAGCAGTTCTTC.

This rearrangement joins TRBV7-3 to TRBJ2-3, with 10 bases fitting TRBD1. In germline, CDR1 is SGHTA, CDR2 FQGTGA. Trimming cost V 3 bases and J 6 bases; bases outside gene matches: 6. There are 15 residues in the CDR3. The CDR3 sequence is CASSFGTGVGDTQYF. Written as DNA, the CDR3 is TGTGCCAGCAGCTTTGGGACAGGGGTCGGTGATACGCAGTATTTT.

The genes are TRBV6-6 and TRBJ2-3; possibly TRBD1 for D (5 bases). V lost 0 bases, J lost 2 bases, and 12 bases lay in between. In germline, CDR1 is MNHNY, CDR2 SVGAGI (reference sequence). The CDR3 extends over 16 amino acids. Here the CDR3 DNA reads TGTGCCAGCAGTTACTCGTTTCAGGGCTTCACAGATACGCAGTATTTT. The encoded protein is CASSYSFQGFTDTQYF.

The chain combines TRBV6-1 with TRBJ1-5; maybe TRBD1 (6 bases). Germline V gene data show CDR1 as MNHNS and CDR2 as SASEGT. This CDR3 region has 14 residues. The V and J ends lost 7 bases and 6 bases respectively, with 16 bases between them. CDR3 in DNA: TGTGCCAGCAACCCCTACAGGGCTCCTCAGCCCCAGCATTTT. Translated: CASNPYRAPQPQHF.

The chain recombines TRBV18 with TRBJ1-6; TRBD1 matches at 9 bases. With 2 bases clipped from V and 8 bases from J, the junction kept 1 base outside the gene matches. From germline, CDR1 is KGHSH and CDR2 LQKENI. This CDR3 is built from 14 residues. The CDR3 sequence: CASSPGDRDSPLHF. The DNA for the CDR3 is TGTGCCAGCTCACCAGGGGACAGGGATTCACCCCTCCACTTT.

The CDR3 region is CASSLSVQGQTYEQYF. CDR3 bases: TGCGCCAGCAGCTTGAGTGTACAGGGGCAAACCTACGAGCAGTACTTC. The chain employs TRBV5-1 and TRBJ2-7; 7 bases line up with TRBD1. The trim removed 1 base at V and 2 bases at J, leaving 9 bases unmatched. Germline V gene lookup returns CDR1 SGHRS and CDR2 YFSETQ. This CDR3 contains 16 residues.

The rearrangement joins TRBV28 to TRBJ2-7, with 8 bases lining up with TRBD1. This CDR3 has 16 amino acids. V trimming: 5 bases; J trimming: 0 bases; junction bases outside the gene matches: 9. CDR1 MDHEN and CDR2 SYDVKM come from the germline V gene. The CDR3 protein is CASSLPPDRASYEQYF. CDR3 nucleotides: TGTGCCAGCAGTCTGCCTCCGGACAGGGCCTCCTACGAGCAGTACTTC.

This clone appeared a few times. This chain links TRBV30 with TRBJ1-2; D is uncertain. The V and J ends lost 2 bases and 7 bases respectively, with 11 bases between them. Germline V CDR1 and CDR2: GTSNPN, SVGIG (reference sequence). CDR3 size: 12 residues. Here the CDR3 reads CAWSPWEGGYTF. The DNA for the CDR3 is TGTGCCTGGAGTCCCTGGGAGGGTGGCTACACCTTC.

The CDR3 DNA reads TGCGCCAGCAGCCAAGCAGGGTTGAACACTGAAGCTTTCTTT. Protein sequence: CASSQAGLNTEAFF. The chain recombines TRBV4-1 with TRBJ1-1, with D maybe TRBD1 (5 bases). Germline CDR1 reads MGHRA; CDR2 reads YSYEKL. This CDR3 is 14 amino acids long. V lost 1 base and J 0 bases, leaving 6 bases between the germline ends.

V usage is TRBV27 and J usage is TRBJ1-5; possibly TRBD1 for D (5 bases). CDR1 is MNHEY and CDR2 is SMNVEV in the germline V gene (reference sequence). Trimming stripped 7 bases from V and 2 bases from J, with 15 bases between. The CDR3 runs to 15 residues. The DNA for the CDR3 is TGTGCCAGCAAAGGATTGGGGGGGGGCAATCAGCCCCAGCATTTT. This encodes CASKGLGGGNQPQHF.

The CDR3 reads CASSLGTLTGELFF. The CDR3 DNA reads TGCGCCAGCAGCTTGGGGACTTTAACCGGGGAGCTGTTTTTT. V and J are TRBV5-1 and TRBJ2-2; the D gene is possibly TRBD2 (5 bases). The V end lost 0 bases, the J end lost 5 bases, and 8 bases lay between the germline ends. The CDR3 is 14 amino acids. In germline, CDR1 is SGHRS, CDR2 YFSETQ.